This TCR beta chain was captured in a study of blood T cell repertoires in COVID-19. Germline CDR1 MNHNY, CDR2 SVGAGI (reference sequence). This CDR3 region has 13 residues. Some clones are missing from TCRdb's copy, which holds only in-frame ones; the method was immunoSEQ multiplex PCR. The profile covers fewer than 70,000 clones, with approximately 85% appearing a single time and roughly 24% taken by the ten largest. Material: peripheral blood. V usage is TRBV6-6 and J usage is TRBJ2-7, with TRBD1 matching over 7 bases. The source is a man in his fifties or sixties with acute or convalescent COVID-19. CDR3: CSAGQAQSREQYF. Written as DNA, the CDR3 is TGTTCCGCTGGACAGGCCCAGTCGAGGGAGCAGTACTTC.